Listed below are T cell receptor beta chains from one sample, sequenced in a study of shared clonotypes between healthy human individuals. The method was immunoSEQ multiplex PCR; TCRdb's version includes in-frame clones alone and lacks a portion of them. The sample lists about 2 million clones; 95% were seen once. Sequencing was performed on naive CD4+ T cells sorted from blood. These receptors were collected from a man in his late teens or twenties in good health. Both conserved end residues are part of each CDR3.

j_gene,v_gene,CDR3aa
TRBJ1-4,TRBV6-1,CASSEVGAGGEKLFF
TRBJ2-1,TRBV2,CASSGGGNFYNEQFF
TRBJ2-3,TRBV5-4,CASSASSSGGPDTQYF
TRBJ1-5,TRBV28,CASRPYSNQPQHF
TRBJ2-1,TRBV7-2,CASSFYRASEQFF
TRBJ1-2,TRBV19,CASTGLDNYGYTF
TRBJ1-1,TRBV25-1,CASSETWTGSRAFF
TRBJ2-7,TRBV28,CASSAGGLAGRTYEQYF
TRBJ2-1,TRBV5-1,CASSQIGTSGSGEQFF
TRBJ2-7,TRBV6-5,CASRDLLENEQYF
TRBJ1-1,TRBV19,CASSAGQGSTEAFF
TRBJ1-2,TRBV2,CASSDWSVAFDYGYTF
TRBJ1-5,TRBV6-6,CASSLEVQPQHF
TRBJ1-3,TRBV14,CASSQGAGRVWDTIYF
TRBJ2-2,TRBV5-4,CASSSWSRGNTGELFF
TRBJ2-5,TRBV21-1,CASSKRGTGEETQYF
TRBJ2-7,TRBV10-3,CAITPGQGHHEQYF
TRBJ2-5,TRBV5-6,CASSLGSTETQYF
TRBJ2-1,TRBV10-1,CASSGGDLYNEQFF
TRBJ2-1,TRBV7-8,CASSSSGYNEQFF
TRBJ2-7,TRBV9,CASSVGPSGTGQYEQYF
TRBJ2-7,TRBV7-9,CASSLTSGSYEQYF
TRBJ1-1,TRBV30,CAWMEVGGRLFTEAFF
TRBJ1-4,TRBV29-1,CSARTGRLNEKLFF
TRBJ2-5,TRBV11-2,CASSLGPQSTETQYF
TRBJ1-1,TRBV30,CAWSRDNTEAFF
TRBJ1-4,TRBV10-2,CASRDPGRANEKLFF
TRBJ2-2,TRBV6-5,CAARREGTGELFF
TRBJ1-2,TRBV9,CASSGPWGDYGYTF
TRBJ2-7,TRBV5-1,CASSGQGLDEQYF
TRBJ1-1,TRBV2,CASTPENTEAFF
TRBJ2-5,TRBV7-2,CASSSLSPLAEQETQYF
TRBJ1-1,TRBV2,CASRTDPLNTEAFF
TRBJ2-3,TRBV5-1,CASNPTGIPTPDTQYF
TRBJ2-7,TRBV5-1,CASSLVRGVYEQYF
TRBJ2-5,TRBV4-2,CASSQDYRGFETQYF
TRBJ1-1,TRBV9,CASSGRQGESNTEAFF
TRBJ2-3,TRBV11-2,CASSLGGGNTQYF
TRBJ2-1,TRBV5-1,CASSLDGSSYNEQFF
TRBJ1-6,TRBV13,CASSLGPPSFGNSPLHF
TRBJ2-1,TRBV19,CASRVQQGDEQFF
TRBJ1-2,TRBV10-2,CASSEGHYGYTF
NA,TRBV2,CASNHAGTRGEQYF
TRBJ1-1,TRBV6-5,CASSSSRTVGTEAFF
TRBJ2-3,TRBV10-1,CASSEGQGGKDTQYF
TRBJ1-2,TRBV5-1,CASSTHPAYGYTF
TRBJ2-5,TRBV28,CASSPGGLGQETQYF
TRBJ2-1,TRBV5-4,CASSHSGGSYNEQFF
TRBJ1-2,TRBV10-3,CAITSGPLYGYTF
TRBJ2-1,TRBV9,CASSVGEAGEYNEQFF
TRBJ2-1,TRBV28,CASSHPRERTSGRGYEQFF
TRBJ2-4,TRBV10-3,CAISDFLRTKNIQYF
TRBJ2-3,TRBV5-4,CASSFRVDRTDTQYF
TRBJ2-5,TRBV5-1,CASSYRTGTAKQETQYF
TRBJ2-1,TRBV9,CASSGTSGANNEQFF
TRBJ2-5,TRBV7-8,CASSLGQGETQYF
TRBJ2-1,TRBV18,CASSAPGLGSGEQFF